Listed below are T cell receptor beta chains from one sample, sequenced in a study of blood T cells in healthy people across ages. From the 5' RACE reads, TCRdb called clonotypes with MiXCR, one entry per CDR3 protein. The sample includes about 600,000 distinct CDR3 sequences, around 50% of them seen just once. Material for sequencing was blood. Receptors originate from a man older than 75 in good health. Each CDR3 is given with its conserved first and last residue. D genes are given only for firm matches. Size values are once, few and many counts, or a class for expanded clones, and some rows have none.

v_call	d_call	clone_size	j_call	cdr3_nt	cdr3_aa
TRBV6-2/TRBV6-3	TRBD2	many	TRBJ2-3	TGTGCCACCAGGGGACTAGCGGGGGCCACAGATACGCAGTATTTT	CATRGLAGATDTQYF
TRBV2	-	-	TRBJ2-1	TGTGCCAGCAATCAGGGGAGCTACAATGAGCAGTTCTTC	CASNQGSYNEQFF
TRBV7-3	-	-	TRBJ2-7	TGTGCCAACAGGGATGGGGACACCTACGAGCAGTACTTC	CANRDGDTYEQYF
TRBV20-1	-	few	TRBJ2-5	TGCAGTGCCGAGTTACGTGACGAGACCCAGTACTTC	CSAELRDETQYF
TRBV7-9	-	-	TRBJ1-4	TGTGCCAGCAGCTTAGCGTCCTTTGAAAAACTGTTTTTT	CASSLASFEKLFF
TRBV7-2	-	-	TRBJ2-7	TGTGCCAGCAGCTTAGCCGGGACTCGCACATACAATGAGCAGTACTTC	CASSLAGTRTYNEQYF
TRBV18	-	once	TRBJ1-1	TGTGCCAGCTCCCTGGGGGGACCCTCGAACACTGAAGCTTTCTTT	CASSLGGPSNTEAFF
TRBV7-9	TRBD2	-	TRBJ2-5	TGTGCCAGCAGCTTAGGCGGTAGCGGGGCCATGAGAGAGACCCAGTACTTC	CASSLGGSGAMRETQYF
TRBV20-1	-	few	TRBJ1-2	TGCAGTGCTAGAGCTGGGGGGGGGCAATACTATGGCTACACCTTC	CSARAGGGQYYGYTF
TRBV6-2/TRBV6-3	TRBD2	-	TRBJ2-1	TGTGCCAGCAGTTATGGGCGGGAGCGATCCTACAATGAGCAGTTCTTC	CASSYGRERSYNEQFF
TRBV11-2	-	-	TRBJ2-3	TGTGCCAGCAGCCTCCGCCGGATCGACTCGAAGAACACAGATACGCAGTATTTT	CASSLRRIDSKNTDTQYF
TRBV6-2/TRBV6-3	TRBD1	-	TRBJ1-1	TGTGCCAGCAGTGACAGGGCCACTGAAGCTTTCTTT	CASSDRATEAFF
TRBV2	TRBD1	-	TRBJ2-3	TGTGCCAGCACAAGCGACAGGGCCGGGGGCACAGATACGCAGTATTTT	CASTSDRAGGTDTQYF
TRBV28	-	-	TRBJ2-5	TGTGCCAGCAGCCCCCAGGGGCGGGGAGAGACCCAGTACTTC	CASSPQGRGETQYF
TRBV29-1	-	-	TRBJ2-1	TGCAGCGTGGCCCCCGGGACCGCTGTAGGAGAGCAGTTCTTC	CSVAPGTAVGEQFF
TRBV18	-	-	TRBJ1-2	TGTGCCAGCTCACCTCAGAAGGGTTCGCGGGGCTACACCTTC	CASSPQKGSRGYTF
TRBV7-2	TRBD1	-	TRBJ1-2	TGTGCCAGCAGCTTAGGCAGGGGGCCTAACTATGGCTACACCTTC	CASSLGRGPNYGYTF
TRBV6-4	-	many	TRBJ2-1	TGTGCCAGCAGCACGGCAGCAGAGGATGAGCAGTTCTTC	CASSTAAEDEQFF
TRBV2	TRBD2	-	TRBJ2-6	TGTGCCAGCAGGGGGACTAGCGGGACCCTTAGGGCCAACGTCCTGACTTTC	CASRGTSGTLRANVLTF
TRBV10-3	-	-	TRBJ2-7	TGTGCCATCGGAGGGACAGCCTCCTACGAGCAGTACTTC	CAIGGTASYEQYF
TRBV18	-	few	TRBJ2-3	TGTGCCAGCTCACCACCCTGGGAGTCAGATACGCAGTATTTT	CASSPPWESDTQYF
TRBV4-2	TRBD1	-	TRBJ1-1	TGTGCCAGCAGCCAAGGGGGACAGCCGAACACTGAAGCTTTCTTT	CASSQGGQPNTEAFF
TRBV4-3	TRBD1	-	TRBJ2-1	TGCGCCAGCAGCCAAGGACAGGGGTCGGGCAATGAGCAGTTCTTC	CASSQGQGSGNEQFF
TRBV20-1	-	-	TRBJ2-7	TGCAGTGCTAGAGATCACCGGCGGACCTACGAGCAGTACTTC	CSARDHRRTYEQYF